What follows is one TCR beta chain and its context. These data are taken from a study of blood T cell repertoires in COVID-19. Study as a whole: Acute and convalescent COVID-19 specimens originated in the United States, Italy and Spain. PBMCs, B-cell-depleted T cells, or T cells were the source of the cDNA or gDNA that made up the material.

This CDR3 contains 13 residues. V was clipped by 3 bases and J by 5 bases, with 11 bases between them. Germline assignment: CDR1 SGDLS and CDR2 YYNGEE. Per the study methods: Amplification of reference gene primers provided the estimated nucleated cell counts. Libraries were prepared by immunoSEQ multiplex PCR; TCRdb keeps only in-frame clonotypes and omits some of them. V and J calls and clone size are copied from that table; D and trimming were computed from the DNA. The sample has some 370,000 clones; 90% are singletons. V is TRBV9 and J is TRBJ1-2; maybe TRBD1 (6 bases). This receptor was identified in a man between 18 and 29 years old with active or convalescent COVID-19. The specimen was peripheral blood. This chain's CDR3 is CASSADSPYGYTF. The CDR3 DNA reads TGTGCCAGCAGCGCGGACAGCCCTTATGGCTACACCTTC.